This TCR beta chain comes out of a study of cytomegalovirus exposure and HLA in healthy donors (dated 2017 in TCRdb). In the study overall: In an earlier analysis of under 600 of the donors, approximately 300 Gb of sequence data and 100 million or so unique TCR beta sequences from about 179 million T cells were reported. The study used immunosequencing to profile the T cell repertoires of under 700 subjects and linked those repertoires to cytomegalovirus serostatus. In an earlier analysis of roughly 580 of the donors, high-throughput TCR beta sequencing was used to judge whether each TCR beta V gene segment behaved as functional or pseudogenic. To predict cytomegalovirus infection status, the study brought together high-throughput TCR immunosequencing, statistical association of individual TCRs with disease status, and machine learning. Class I and class II HLA loci were covered by the typing at four-digit resolution. About 280 gigabases of sequencing data and approximately 92 million unique TCR sequences made up an early release that covered 500 to 650 HLA-typed donors. Alongside the repertoire data, information on donor age, sex, ethnicity and CMV serostatus was compiled. Typing coverage varied by locus: roughly 629-640 donors for A, B, C, DRB1 and DQB1; about 520 for DQA1; 600 to 610 for DPA1; roughly 470 for DPB1. All discovery cohort repertoires had been generated on a single sequencing platform. Along with the roughly 700-subject first cohort, a separate validation cohort of 120 different subjects was used. In a later analysis, previously published TCR beta repertoires from 550 to 700 donors were re-analyzed and high-resolution HLA genotyping was added so that TCR occurrence patterns could be studied. The later analysis used no new phenotypic data to find candidate immune exposures, relying instead on TCR beta sequences and their occurrence across donors. The genetic ancestry cluster associated with self-reported Caucasian donors included approximately 85% of the 398 genotyped donors. Among 300 to 500 genotyped donors of the cohort, an average of roughly 230,000 unique TCR beta nucleotide sequences was sequenced per donor, of which roughly 17% were non-productive. The study was designed to test whether signatures of past pathogen exposure could be identified by cataloging public T cell receptors. Genome-wide SNP genotypes for about 55% of the 666 donors were used in a later genetic analysis, which treated that subset as a discovery cohort. Because of strong linkage in the cohort, roughly five DR-DQ haplotypes were treated as single units for association and clustering.

The cohort consisted of hundreds of healthy bone marrow donors. Cohort members were all nominally healthy when sampled, although unrecorded immune exposures were likely present. CMV serostatus was recorded as positive for just under 300 and negative for about 55% of the roughly 670 cohort members, whereas no CMV serostatus was recorded for the donor in question. A peripheral blood sample was provided by each donor, and peripheral blood mononuclear cells were used for TCR beta sequencing. The Qiagen DNeasy Blood Extraction Kit was used to extract genomic DNA from the blood cell samples. Library preparation was by the immunoSEQ multiplex PCR assay. For the multiplex PCR, a mixture combining 60 forward primers for TCR Vbeta segments and 13 reverse primers for TCR Jbeta segments was used. The CDR3 region of rearranged TCR beta genes was amplified from genomic DNA with a multiplex PCR assay. The Illumina HiSeq System was used to sequence the amplified TCR beta libraries as 87-base-pair reads. Turning to the authors' computational methods: Across the 670 or so repertoires, a later analysis counted tens of millions of unique TCR beta chains, roughly 11 million of which were shared by at least two donors. Raw reads were error-corrected and collapsed into unique sequences by a nearest-neighbor algorithm in which closely related sequences were merged to remove PCR and sequencing errors. V, D and J gene segments were assigned by aligning CDR3 sequences to IMGT reference sequences. For a sequence to be retained, at least a six-nucleotide match to both a V gene segment and a J gene segment was required. A rearrangement was called productive if the CDR3 had no stop codons and remained in frame with V and J, and every other rearrangement was called non-productive. CDR3 was defined by IMGT convention, running from the second conserved V-encoded cysteine to the conserved J-encoded phenylalanine. In an earlier analysis of 500 to 650 of the donors, sequences lacking an unambiguous match to a single V gene segment were excluded. An earlier analysis of several hundred of the donors called V segments functional above 56.7% productive rearrangements and segregating when the between-donor standard deviation exceeded 5%. A statistical classification framework was developed to diagnose cytomegalovirus status using the catalog of TCR beta chain sequences. In a later analysis, V and J genes were assigned by comparing TCR nucleotide sequences against IMGT/GENE-DB human TR gene sequences. The TCRdist pipeline was used in a later analysis to assign CDR3 sequences and most-parsimonious VDJ recombination scenarios. In a later analysis, every TCR beta chain was defined by the combination of its CDR3 amino acid sequence and its V-gene family, and reads without a unique V-gene family were dropped. To address suspected cross-contamination and a sequencing artifact, a later analysis removed 592 highly shared, low-generation-probability nucleotide sequences. In a later analysis, a clonal expansion index was calculated for each public chain from normalized within-repertoire ranks of inferred template counts. In a later analysis, generation probabilities were computed using a VDJ recombination model fitted to out-of-frame rearrangements, and the results were checked against IGoR. Hypergeometric tests were used in a later analysis to score TCR-TCR, TCR-HLA and TCR-CMV co-occurrence, with a repertoire-size bias correction applied to the TCR pairs. To estimate false discovery rates, a later analysis permuted the HLA or CMV assignments 20 times. A later analysis grouped co-occurring TCRs with DBSCAN, adding TCRdist sequence similarity when clustering within HLA-allele-positive subsets. Repertoires with fewer than 30,000 or more than 120,000 public chains, plus five repertoires with anomalous nucleotide sharing, were excluded from co-occurrence clustering. Here the immuneACCESS table is served through TCRdb, limited to in-frame sequences with V and J called. Missing clones are a known gap in these copies; in checked studies unresolved V genes cover under half, and the rest lacks a known reason. D and trimming were read from the DNA, whereas the V and J calls and clone size are those reported in that table. Present in this sample are approximately 97,000 clones, about 60% of which were seen just once. The ten largest clones capture approximately 4.8% of the sample.

The CDR3 numbers 12 residues from cysteine through phenylalanine. The only DNA kept is the CDR3, 36 bases in frame from the first base. As for this clone: What this receptor recognizes is not known. No much larger clone is present one base from it, and per-base qualities are unavailable.

Overall study outcomes, separate from this receptor: Linkage disequilibrium might explain the correlated functional status among segregating V segments, but an unknown experimental factor could not be excluded. According to a later analysis, TCR association rates differed among HLA loci, with DRB1 alleles showing the most associated TCRs and HLA-C alleles showing the fewest. Most TCR sequences were observed very rarely across donors, whereas some public TCRs were present in many individuals. Some IMGT-functional V segments, including TRBV6-2 and TRBV6-3, could not be distinguished by the 87-base-pair reads and were therefore excluded. Broadly in line with IMGT annotations, most TCR beta V segments showed up in productive rearrangements about 87% or about 30% of the time in an earlier analysis of around 550 of the donors. Several of the top co-occurrence clusters appeared to be linked to parvovirus B19, influenza, CMV and Epstein-Barr virus, according to a later analysis. In this cohort, only TCR beta chains were sequenced, and detectable features were limited by the absence of alpha or paired-chain data. According to a later genetic analysis, donors in an Asian-associated ancestry cluster had fewer N-insertions in productive TCRs than the approximately 700-donor mean. At a false discovery rate of 0.05, a later analysis linked under 20,000 TCR beta sequences to specific HLA alleles. The presence/absence analyses assumed that sequencing depth was roughly uniform across donors, and that assumption may not be true. A cluster of highly shared sequence variants was judged likely to be a technical artifact of the sequencing pipeline. Compared with equally common non-associated chains, HLA-associated TCR beta chains in a later analysis were more clonally expanded and had lower generation probabilities. Because counts were too low, some 16 rarely observed V segments, including chromosome 9 orphons, were excluded from the earlier analysis of around 590 of the donors. A further reported finding was that TCR beta sequences accurately predicted the HLA-A and HLA-B alleles for most subjects in the first cohort. When HLA alleles, especially DR and DQ, strongly co-occurred, TCR associations were difficult to assign to individual alleles. Three of the identified cytomegalovirus-associated TCR beta chains were confirmed in vitro to be specific for cytomegalovirus antigens. The authors suggested that the approach could potentially be generalized to other disease states and immunological phenotypes. In a later analysis, most CMV-associated TCR beta chains were found to appear HLA-restricted, with HLA associations seemingly driven largely by CMV exposure. A later genetic analysis associated a missense DCLRE1C variant with V-gene and J-gene trimming of TCR beta chains, and an independent cohort replicated the association. Cytomegalovirus status was reported to be diagnosed by the classifier with high specificity and sensitivity in both the original and validation cohorts. The study listed over 150 TCR beta chains as associated with cytomegalovirus. Because some donors lacked HLA typing at each locus, the association tests relied only on the typed subset. Immune exposure information for the cohort was limited to CMV serostatus.

Recombination connected TRBV12-2 to TRBJ2-7; TRBD2, the D gene given by the table, was not confirmed from the DNA. TRBV12-2 is tagged as a pseudogene. The sample was PBMCs. This TCR was sampled from a human donor in good health. The DNA reads as follows: TGTGCAAGGGCTGATGGGAGGGTCGAGCAGTACTTC. It translates to CARADGRVEQYF.